These T cell receptor beta chains were read from a single sample in a study of CD8+ T cells in alopecia areata. The data were produced by immunoSEQ multiplex PCR, yet TCRdb's version contains in-frame clones alone and is incomplete. Of about 190,000 clones listed, approximately 60% were seen once; the top ten hold roughly 0.67%. Specimen: CD4+ T cells sorted from blood, collected at week 4, from a patient treated with tofacitinib. The receptor set was obtained from a human donor with alopecia areata. Both conserved end residues are part of each CDR3. The order of the fields is J gene, V gene, clone size, D gene, CDR3 DNA, CDR3 protein. A D gene is named only where the DNA matches it firmly. Some rows have no size entry. The others give once, few or many, or a class for an expanded clone.

j_gene: TRBJ1-5
v_gene: TRBV6-6
abundance: -
d_gene: -
CDR3nt: TGTGCCAGCAGTTACTACTCGGCGAATCAGCCCCAGCATTTT
CDR3aa: CASSYYSANQPQHF

j_gene: TRBJ2-1
v_gene: TRBV11-2
abundance: -
d_gene: TRBD1
CDR3nt: TGTGCCAGCAGCCGAGGGGGCAGGGGGCACAATGAGCAGTTCTTC
CDR3aa: CASSRGGRGHNEQFF

j_gene: TRBJ2-3
v_gene: TRBV7-7
abundance: few
d_gene: -
CDR3nt: TGTGCTAGCAGCTTAGTATGGGGGGATACGCAGTATTTT
CDR3aa: CASSLVWGDTQYF

j_gene: TRBJ1-2
v_gene: TRBV9
abundance: -
d_gene: -
CDR3nt: TGTGCCAGCAGCGTAGTACAAGATCCTAACTATGGCTACACCTTC
CDR3aa: CASSVVQDPNYGYTF

j_gene: TRBJ2-3
v_gene: TRBV2
abundance: few
d_gene: -
CDR3nt: TGTGCCAGCAGCTACTACTGGGACACAGATACGCAGTATTTT
CDR3aa: CASSYYWDTDTQYF

j_gene: TRBJ1-5
v_gene: TRBV5-4
abundance: -
d_gene: -
CDR3nt: TGTGCCAGCAGCTTGGGAGAGGGGCTAGGGCAGCCCCAGCATTTT
CDR3aa: CASSLGEGLGQPQHF

j_gene: TRBJ1-2
v_gene: TRBV2
abundance: -
d_gene: -
CDR3nt: TGTGCCAGCAGTGAGGGGTATGGCGTTGGCTATGGCTACACCTTC
CDR3aa: CASSEGYGVGYGYTF

j_gene: TRBJ2-5
v_gene: TRBV30
abundance: few
d_gene: -
CDR3nt: TGTGCCTGGAGTCAAAGGGAGACCCAGTACTTC
CDR3aa: CAWSQRETQYF

j_gene: TRBJ1-5
v_gene: TRBV25-1
abundance: -
d_gene: -
CDR3nt: TGTGCCAGCAGTCCGGGGCTTAGCAATCAGCCCCAGCATTTT
CDR3aa: CASSPGLSNQPQHF

j_gene: TRBJ2-7
v_gene: TRBV20-1
abundance: -
d_gene: -
CDR3nt: TGCAGTGCTAGAGATGGAGCACTCGAGTACTTC
CDR3aa: CSARDGALEYF

j_gene: TRBJ1-1
v_gene: TRBV30
abundance: once
d_gene: -
CDR3nt: TGTGCCTGGAGTGCCTATCAAGTCAACACTGAAGCTTTCTTT
CDR3aa: CAWSAYQVNTEAFF

j_gene: TRBJ1-2
v_gene: TRBV30
abundance: -
d_gene: -
CDR3nt: TGTGCCTGGAGTGCCCGGCGCGACTATGGCTACACCTTC
CDR3aa: CAWSARRDYGYTF

j_gene: TRBJ2-7
v_gene: TRBV9
abundance: -
d_gene: -
CDR3nt: TGTGCCAGCAGCGAGGGGGCGGGAGGCTACGAGCAGTACTTC
CDR3aa: CASSEGAGGYEQYF

j_gene: TRBJ2-1
v_gene: TRBV29-1
abundance: -
d_gene: -
CDR3nt: TGCAGCGTTGAGAACAATGAGCAGTTCTTC
CDR3aa: CSVENNEQFF